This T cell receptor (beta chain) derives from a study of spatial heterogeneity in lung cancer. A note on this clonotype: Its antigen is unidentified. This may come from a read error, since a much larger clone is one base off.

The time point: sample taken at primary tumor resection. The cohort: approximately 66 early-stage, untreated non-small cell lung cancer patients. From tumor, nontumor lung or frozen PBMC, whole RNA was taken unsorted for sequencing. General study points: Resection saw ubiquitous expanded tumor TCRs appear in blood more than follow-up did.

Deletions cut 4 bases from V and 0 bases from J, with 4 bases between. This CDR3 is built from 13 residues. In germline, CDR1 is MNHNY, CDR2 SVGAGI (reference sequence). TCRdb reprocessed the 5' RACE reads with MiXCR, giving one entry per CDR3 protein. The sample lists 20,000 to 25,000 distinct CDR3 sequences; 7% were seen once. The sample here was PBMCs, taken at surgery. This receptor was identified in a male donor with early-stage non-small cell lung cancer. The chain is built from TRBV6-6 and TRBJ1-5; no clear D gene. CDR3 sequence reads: CASSFSSNQPQHF. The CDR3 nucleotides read TGTGCCAGCAGTTTTAGTAGCAATCAGCCCCAGCATTTT.